The T cell receptor (beta chain) under discussion was sequenced for a study of memory CD4+ T cells and cytomegalovirus serostatus. Germline CDR1 reads MNHEY; CDR2 reads SVGAGI. Trimming shortened V by 4 bases and J by 5 bases, and 15 bases separated the two germline ends. CDR3 length: 15 residues. The sort gate was single viable CD3+CD4+CD8-CD45RO+ cells for memory CD4+ T cells. Total CD4+ T cells were enriched by CD4 positive selection. TCRdb keeps only in-frame clones here, not all; method: immunoSEQ multiplex PCR. The repertoire holds 40,000 to 45,000 clones, with over 65% as singletons. This chain joins TRBV6-5 and TRBJ2-4, with D unresolved. The receptor comes from an adult in good health and CMV-seronegative. Sample: memory CD4+ T cells from blood. CDR3 sequence reads: CASSSLSLSQNIQYF. Written as DNA, the CDR3 is TGTGCCAGCAGTTCCCTTTCCCTTAGCCAAAACATTCAGTACTTC.